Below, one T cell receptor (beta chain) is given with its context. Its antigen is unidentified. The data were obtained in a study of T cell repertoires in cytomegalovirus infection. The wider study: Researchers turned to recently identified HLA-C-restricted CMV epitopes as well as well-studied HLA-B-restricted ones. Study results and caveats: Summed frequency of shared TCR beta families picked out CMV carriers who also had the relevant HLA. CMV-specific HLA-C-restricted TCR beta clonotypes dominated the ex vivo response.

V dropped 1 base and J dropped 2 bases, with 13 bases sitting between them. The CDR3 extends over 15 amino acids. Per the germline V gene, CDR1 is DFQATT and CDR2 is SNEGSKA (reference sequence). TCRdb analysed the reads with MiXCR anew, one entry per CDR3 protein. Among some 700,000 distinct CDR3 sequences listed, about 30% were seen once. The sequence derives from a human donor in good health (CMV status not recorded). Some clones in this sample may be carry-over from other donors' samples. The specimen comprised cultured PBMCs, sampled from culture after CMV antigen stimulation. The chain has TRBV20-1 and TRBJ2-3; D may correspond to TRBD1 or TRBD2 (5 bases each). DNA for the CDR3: TGCAGTGCTAGAGGGGGGTGGGGGATCACAGATACGCAGTATTTT. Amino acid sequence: CSARGGWGITDTQYF.